This T cell receptor (beta chain) was profiled in a study of shared T cell receptors in the human thymus. Sequencing was performed with immunoSEQ multiplex PCR; in TCRdb, only in-frame clones are kept and a portion is missing. The sample holds about 660,000 clones; 70% to 90% are singletons and the top ten take roughly 0.0086%. This clone was detected only a few times. Trimming took 5 bases from V and 2 from J, leaving 16 bases between them. CDR3 size: 16 residues. Germline V gene lookup returns CDR1 LNHDA and CDR2 SQIVND (reference sequence). These data also formed part of another study, on human thymus T cells. Turning to that study: Related research reported highly overlapping thymic repertoires among unrelated individuals.

The source of this sequence is a boy less than two years old with a congenital heart defect. The chain recombines TRBV19 with TRBJ1-5; D is possibly TRBD1 (5 bases). Sequenced input: thymocytes. This CDR3 is CASSCPPPGGNQPQHF. Here the CDR3 DNA reads TGTGCCAGTAGTTGTCCACCCCCGGGGGGCAATCAGCCCCAGCATTTT.